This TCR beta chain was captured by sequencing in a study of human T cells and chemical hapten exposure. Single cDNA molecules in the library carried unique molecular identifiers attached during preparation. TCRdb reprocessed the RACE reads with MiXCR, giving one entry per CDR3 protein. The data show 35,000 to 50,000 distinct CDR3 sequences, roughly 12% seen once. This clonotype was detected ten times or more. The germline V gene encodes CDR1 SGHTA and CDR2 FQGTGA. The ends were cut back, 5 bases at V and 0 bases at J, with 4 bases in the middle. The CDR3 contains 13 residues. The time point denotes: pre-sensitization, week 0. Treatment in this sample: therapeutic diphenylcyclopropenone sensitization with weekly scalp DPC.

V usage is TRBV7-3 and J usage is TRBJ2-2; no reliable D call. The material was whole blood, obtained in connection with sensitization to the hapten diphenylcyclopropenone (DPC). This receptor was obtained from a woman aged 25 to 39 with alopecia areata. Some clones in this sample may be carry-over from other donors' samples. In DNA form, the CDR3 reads TGTGCCAGCAGCCCCTCGAACACCGGGGAGCTGTTTTTT. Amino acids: CASSPSNTGELFF.